Below, 26 T cell receptor beta chains from the same sample are listed, as sequenced in a study of monozygotic twins with inflammatory bowel disease. Using the 5' RACE reads, TCRdb records one entry per CDR3 protein without DNA. The sample features just over 300,000 distinct CDR3 sequences, with 5.6% in its top ten. The sequenced sample was blood. The receptors shown here come from a human donor with ulcerative colitis or Crohn's disease, or a healthy co-twin of an affected twin (not recorded which).

The V and J genes are TRBV12-3 or TRBV12-4 and TRBJ2-7. This CDR3 region has 14 residues. The CDR3 protein is CASSLERSSYEQYF.

J is TRBJ1-4 and V is TRBV20-1. Germline CDR1 and CDR2: DFQATT and SNEGSKA (reference sequence). CDR3 length: 14 residues. Here the CDR3 reads CSATVGRAGEELFF.

The chain uses TRBV20-1 and TRBJ1-5; without DNA, the TCRdb call of TRBD1 cannot be checked. Looked up from germline, CDR1 is DFQATT and CDR2 is SNEGSKA (reference sequence). This CDR3 region has 14 residues. Here the CDR3 reads CSAGGQGSNQPQHF.

The CDR3 reads CASSPMTGGASGELFF. The J gene is TRBJ2-2, the V gene TRBV18; the TCRdb call, TRBD1, lacks DNA for checking. Germline loops: CDR1 KGHSH, CDR2 LQKENI. The CDR3 totals 16 residues.

The chain uses TRBV5-6 and TRBJ2-1; TCRdb gives TRBD1 as the D gene, but with no DNA this cannot be confirmed. Germline CDR1 is SGHDT and CDR2 is YYEEEE. The length of the CDR3 is 15 residues. The CDR3 region is CASSLPGGPLNEQFF. The full variable domain, with the rest looked up from reference TRBV5-6 and TRBJ2-1, is DAGVTQSPTHLIKTRGQQVTLRCSPKSGHDTVSWYQQALGQGPQFIFQYYEEEERQRGNFPDRFSGHQFPNYSSELNVNALLLGDSALYLCASSLPGGPLNEQFFGPGTRLTVL.

The chain couples TRBV7-9 to TRBJ1-4; TCRdb outputs TRBD1, but without DNA this stays unchecked. Germline CDR1 reads SEHNR; CDR2 reads FQNEAQ (reference sequence). This CDR3 region has 15 residues. CDR3 in amino acids: CASTRGGQANEKLFF.

This CDR3 reads CASSQSGSYGYTF. The rearrangement links TRBV12-3 or TRBV12-4 to TRBJ1-2. This CDR3 region has 13 residues.

The V gene is TRBV20-1, the J gene TRBJ2-3; TCRdb proposes TRBD1, but this gene call is untestable without DNA. This CDR3 has 15 amino acids. CDR1 DFQATT and CDR2 SNEGSKA come from the germline V gene (reference sequence). The CDR3 sequence: CSASSATLPGDTQYF.

The rearrangement joins TRBV2 to TRBJ2-7; TCRdb returns TRBD2, unconfirmable since there is no DNA. Per the germline V gene, CDR1 is SNHLY and CDR2 is FYNNEI. This CDR3 has 14 amino acids. This CDR3 is CASSGLRGYYEQYF.

The V and J genes are TRBV12-3 or TRBV12-4 and TRBJ2-7. CDR3 length equals 15 residues. The CDR3 is CASSLDVVKNYEQYF.

The chain joins TRBV12-3 or TRBV12-4 to TRBJ2-1; TCRdb calls TRBD1, which cannot be checked without DNA. The CDR3 spans 17 residues. CDR3 protein: CASIKDNLGGGYNEQFF.

This chain links TRBV5-5 with TRBJ2-5; lacking DNA, the TRBD1 call made by TCRdb goes unchecked. This CDR3 region has 15 residues. Germline V gene lookup returns CDR1 SGHKS and CDR2 YYEKEE (reference sequence). Here the CDR3 reads CASSLLGTPQETQYF.

V gene TRBV28 combines with J gene TRBJ2-5; TCRdb indicates TRBD1, and absent DNA this call remains unverified. This CDR3 is built from 11 residues. The germline gives CDR1 MDHEN, CDR2 SYDVKM. The CDR3 reads CASSLGDRQYF.

The V gene is TRBV6-1, the J gene TRBJ2-6; TCRdb's D call of TRBD1 is untestable without DNA. The CDR3 length is 18 residues. Germline values: CDR1 MNHNS, CDR2 SASEGT. This chain's CDR3 is CASRRFSSGAGGANVLTF.

J is TRBJ2-5 and V is TRBV4-3; TCRdb names TRBD2, which stays unverified in the absence of DNA. The CDR3 extends over 16 amino acids. Germline CDR1 and CDR2: LGHNA and YSLEER. This CDR3 reads CASSQGGRLLVETQYF.

CDR3: CSAPGFGETQYF. The V call is TRBV29-1, the J call TRBJ2-5; lacking DNA, the TRBD1 call made by TCRdb goes unchecked. CDR3 length: 12 amino acids. Germline assignment: CDR1 SQVTM and CDR2 ANQGSEA.

The chain joins TRBV25-1 to TRBJ2-2; TCRdb selects TRBD2, and the lack of DNA leaves this call unchecked. The CDR3 runs 17 residues. Looked up from germline, CDR1 is MGHDK and CDR2 is SYGVNS. The CDR3 reads CASTPVGWQGDTGELFF.

V gene TRBV20-1 combines with J gene TRBJ1-5; there is no DNA to check the TCRdb D call of TRBD1. Germline loops: CDR1 DFQATT, CDR2 SNEGSKA (reference sequence). The CDR3 is made up of 14 amino acids. CDR3 protein: CSAQPGQGFQPQHF.

The V call is TRBV5-6, the J call TRBJ2-3; TCRdb gives TRBD2 as the D gene, but with no DNA this cannot be confirmed. The germline V gene has CDR1 SGHDT and CDR2 YYEEEE. This CDR3 has 20 amino acids. CDR3 sequence: CASTSLLAPAGLAATDTQYF.

The chain couples TRBV5-6 to TRBJ2-5. The CDR3 is 15 amino acids. Germline assignment: CDR1 SGHDT and CDR2 YYEEEE. The CDR3 spells CASSLVPTIQETQYF.

The chain joins TRBV27 to TRBJ1-6. The CDR3 is 13 residues long. Looked up from germline, CDR1 is MNHEY and CDR2 is SMNVEV (reference sequence). The CDR3 region is CASSGGLNSPLHF.

The genes are TRBV29-1 and TRBJ2-7. There are 13 residues in the CDR3. Per the germline V gene, CDR1 is SQVTM and CDR2 is ANQGSEA. CDR3 loop: CSVEMASADEQYF.

J is TRBJ1-1 and V is TRBV12-3 or TRBV12-4. This CDR3 spans 17 amino acids. The CDR3: CASSLALLTRLSTEAFF.

This chain joins TRBV7-9 and TRBJ2-1; TCRdb designates TRBD2, a call that cannot be tested without DNA. This CDR3 spans 14 amino acids. CDR1 is SEHNR and CDR2 is FQNEAQ in the germline V gene (reference sequence). CDR3 amino acids: CASSLLAGGLEQFF.

The chain links TRBV7-9 to TRBJ1-6; TCRdb names TRBD1, which stays unverified in the absence of DNA. Germline V gene data show CDR1 as SEHNR and CDR2 as FQNEAQ (reference sequence). The CDR3 extends over 15 amino acids. The CDR3 here is CASSTRDGNNSPLHF.

J is TRBJ2-2 and V is TRBV7-3. The CDR3 is made up of 15 amino acids. Germline V gene sequence: CDR1 SGHTA, CDR2 FQGTGA. This CDR3 is CASSLMAGFTGELFF.